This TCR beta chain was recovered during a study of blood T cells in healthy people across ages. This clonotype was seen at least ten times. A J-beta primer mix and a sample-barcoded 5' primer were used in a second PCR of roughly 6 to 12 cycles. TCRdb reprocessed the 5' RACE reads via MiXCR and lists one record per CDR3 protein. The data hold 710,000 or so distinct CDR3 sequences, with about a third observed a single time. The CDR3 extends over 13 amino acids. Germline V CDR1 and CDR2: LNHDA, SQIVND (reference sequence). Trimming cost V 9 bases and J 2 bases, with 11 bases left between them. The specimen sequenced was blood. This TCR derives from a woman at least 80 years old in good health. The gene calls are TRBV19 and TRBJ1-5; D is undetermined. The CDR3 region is CASSRRGNQPQHF. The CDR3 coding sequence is TGTGCCAGCAGCCGTAGGGGCAATCAGCCCCAGCATTTT.